This is a list of T cell receptor beta chains from one sample in a study of T cells in pancreatic ductal adenocarcinoma. The table came from immunoSEQ multiplex PCR; TCRdb's copy has only in-frame clones and leaves some out. In the table there are approximately 5,400 clones, approximately 65% of which are singletons. Material for sequencing was pancreatic tumor tissue. These receptors were taken from a human donor with pancreatic ductal adenocarcinoma. Both conserved end residues are part of each CDR3. A D gene is named only where the DNA matches it firmly. Clone sizes are given selectively: once, few, many, or a class where the clone is expanded.

d_call	j_call	clone_size	v_call	cdr3_nt	cdr3_aa
TRBD2	TRBJ2-5	NA	TRBV11-3	TGTGCCAGCAGCTTCCCTTTAGCGGGGGCCCAAGAGACCCAGTACTTC	CASSFPLAGAQETQYF
NA	TRBJ1-2	NA	TRBV20-1	TGCAGTGCTACTGGTTCGAGGGGCTACACCTTC	CSATGSRGYTF
TRBD2	TRBJ2-7	NA	TRBV28	TGTGCCAGCAAACCCGGGACTAGCGGCTCCTACGAGCAGTACTTC	CASKPGTSGSYEQYF
TRBD1	TRBJ2-3	NA	TRBV5-1	TGCGCCAGCAGACTGGGACAGGCGGAAGGGGATACGCAGTATTTT	CASRLGQAEGDTQYF
TRBD1	TRBJ1-1	few	TRBV11-3	TGTGCCAGCAGCTTTTTGGGACAGGGCACTGAAGCTTTCTTT	CASSFLGQGTEAFF
NA	TRBJ2-1	NA	TRBV19	TGTGCCAGTAGTATACAGGGCAATGAGCAGTTCTTC	CASSIQGNEQFF
TRBD1	TRBJ2-5	NA	TRBV7-2	TGTGCCAGCAGCTTCGGACAGGGGGCCGTTCGGACAGAGACCCAGTACTTC	CASSFGQGAVRTETQYF
NA	TRBJ2-7	few	TRBV10-3	TGTGCCACCAGCGCCGGGGGCGAGCAGTACTTC	CATSAGGEQYF
NA	TRBJ1-5	few	TRBV11-2	TGTGCCAGCAGCTTTGGCAGGGGTAATCAGCCCCAGCATTTT	CASSFGRGNQPQHF
NA	TRBJ2-7	NA	TRBV7-9	TGTGCCAGCAGCCCCACTGGCTACGAGCAGTACTTC	CASSPTGYEQYF
NA	TRBJ2-7	NA	TRBV14	TGTGCCAGCAGCCAAGGTAGAGCCTACGAGCAGTACTTC	CASSQGRAYEQYF
TRBD1	TRBJ2-3	NA	TRBV7-6	TGTGCCAGCAGCTTAGACCCACAGGGGGCAACTACAGATACGCAGTATTTT	CASSLDPQGATTDTQYF
TRBD2	TRBJ2-3	NA	TRBV7-2	TGTGCCAGCAGCCGACCAGCGGGGGCGCAGTATTTT	CASSRPAGAQYF
TRBD1	TRBJ1-1	NA	TRBV5-1	TGCGCCAGCAGCCCTGGACAGGGGAACACTGAAGCTTTCTTT	CASSPGQGNTEAFF
TRBD2	TRBJ2-3	NA	TRBV4-1	TGCGCCAGCAGCCAAGATCTTAGCGGGGGGTACACAGATACGCAGTATTTT	CASSQDLSGGYTDTQYF
NA	TRBJ2-3	NA	TRBV30	TGTGCCTGGAGTGGTGTAGCGCCCGGCGGTACGCAGTATTTT	CAWSGVAPGGTQYF
TRBD1	TRBJ2-5	once	TRBV11-2	TGTGCCAGCAGCGCGACAGGGAAAGAGACCCAGTACTTC	CASSATGKETQYF
NA	TRBJ2-7	NA	TRBV28	TGTGCCAGCAGTCAAAACTACGAGCAGTACTTC	CASSQNYEQYF
TRBD1	TRBJ1-1	NA	TRBV4-1	TGCGCCAGCAGCCAAGTGTCGAACAGGGGGAACACTGAAGCTTTCTTT	CASSQVSNRGNTEAFF
NA	TRBJ2-7	NA	TRBV4-3	TGCGCCAGCAGCAGGGGCAGAACGACGAGTTACGAGCAGTACTTC	CASSRGRTTSYEQYF
TRBD2	TRBJ2-7	NA	TRBV7-3	TGTGCCAGCAGCTTATTGGCGGGGGACTACGAGCAGTACTTC	CASSLLAGDYEQYF
NA	TRBJ2-2	once	TRBV5-1	TGCGCCAGCCGCAAATTTGGCGGGAACACCGGGGAGCTGTTTTTT	CASRKFGGNTGELFF
NA	TRBJ1-5	few	TRBV2	TGTGCCAGCAACCCGACAGGATTGAATCAGCCCCAGCATTTT	CASNPTGLNQPQHF
NA	TRBJ1-1	NA	TRBV15	TGTGCCACCAGCAGAGTCCAGTCCCACACTGAAGCTTTCTTT	CATSRVQSHTEAFF
TRBD2	TRBJ2-7	NA	TRBV7-2	TGTGCCAGCAGCCGACTAGCGGGGCGTTACGAGCAGTACTTC	CASSRLAGRYEQYF
NA	TRBJ1-2	NA	TRBV30	TGTGCCTGGAGTGTAACTGGGGGCGGCTATGGCTACACCTTC	CAWSVTGGGYGYTF
NA	TRBJ1-1	NA	TRBV30	TGTGCCTGGAGCATGAGCACTGAAGCTTTCTTT	CAWSMSTEAFF
NA	TRBJ2-7	NA	TRBV7-2	TGTGCCAGCAGCTTATTGGGTAGGGGCGAGCAGTACTTC	CASSLLGRGEQYF
NA	TRBJ1-6	few	TRBV28	TGTGCCAGCAGTTGGACAGAGAATTCACCCCTCCACTTT	CASSWTENSPLHF
NA	TRBJ1-1	NA	TRBV2	TGTGCCAGCACCTCCCTGACGGGTTCTGAAGCTTTCTTT	CASTSLTGSEAFF
NA	TRBJ1-5	once	TRBV28	TGTGCCACCAACCCTCGGGACAATCAGCCCCAGCATTTT	CATNPRDNQPQHF
NA	TRBJ2-6	NA	TRBV6-4	TGTGCCAGCAGCCCGGGCCTTTCTTCGGGAGGGGCCAACGTCCTGACTTTC	CASSPGLSSGGANVLTF
NA	TRBJ1-2	few	TRBV25-1	TGTGCCAGCAGTGAATTAACAGCAAACTATGGCTACACCTTC	CASSELTANYGYTF
NA	TRBJ2-7	NA	TRBV19	TGTGCCAGTAGTATAGGCCAGGCCTACGAGCAGTACTTC	CASSIGQAYEQYF
NA	TRBJ1-3	medium-sized	TRBV7-2	TGTGCCAGCAGCCAAAAACAGAAATTGGGTGGAAACACCATATATTTT	CASSQKQKLGGNTIYF
NA	TRBJ1-2	NA	TRBV28	TGTGCCAGCAGTTTTCCCGCAGGGTTTTTGAATGGCTACACCTTC	CASSFPAGFLNGYTF
TRBD1	TRBJ1-6	NA	TRBV5-1	TGCGCCAGCAGCCCCGGGGACAGGTCCCATAATTCACCCCTCCACTTT	CASSPGDRSHNSPLHF
TRBD2	TRBJ2-7	few	TRBV7-6	TGTGCCAGCAGCCCAGGACTAGCGGAGATCTACGAGCAGTACTTC	CASSPGLAEIYEQYF
NA	TRBJ1-3	few	TRBV2	TGTGCCAGCAGTGAGGGACTGCCTGGAAACACCATATATTTT	CASSEGLPGNTIYF
TRBD2	TRBJ2-1	NA	TRBV2	TGTGCCAGCAGTGACGGCGGGGGGATTTACAATGAGCAGTTCTTC	CASSDGGGIYNEQFF
NA	TRBJ2-1	NA	TRBV9	TGTGCCAGCAGCCCCTCGGAGCACGCAAATGAGCAGTTCTTC	CASSPSEHANEQFF
TRBD1	TRBJ1-2	NA	TRBV28	TGTGCCAGCAGATCACCCGGGACAGGGAAGGAGAGCTACACCTTC	CASRSPGTGKESYTF